A single sample gave rise to the 29 T cell receptor beta chains below, sequenced in a study of shared clonotypes between healthy human individuals. Cells designated naive CD8 were CD45RO-negative and were positively selected for CCR7, with terminally differentiated effector memory CD45RA+ cells excluded. Data came from immunoSEQ multiplex PCR; TCRdb stores just in-frame clones and leaves some out. Here the sample spans approximately 2,200,000 clones, approximately 94% being singletons. Material: naive CD8+ T cells from PBMCs. The receptors here all came from a man in his late teens or twenties in good health. Some clones in this sample may be carry-over from other donors' samples.

The chain links TRBV7-2 to TRBJ2-3; weak D call: TRBD1 (5 bases). The CDR3 runs to 14 residues. V lost 3 bases and J lost 4, with 11 bases in between. CDR1 is SGHTA, CDR2 FQGNSA, per germline. This CDR3 reads CASSFSQGPDTQYF. DNA of the CDR3: TGTGCCAGCAGCTTTAGCCAGGGTCCAGATACGCAGTATTTT.

This chain joins TRBV6-1 and TRBJ2-1, with 10 bases matching TRBD1. This CDR3 is 15 amino acids long. With 7 bases clipped from V and 8 bases from J, the junction kept 11 bases outside the gene matches. The germline CDR1 and CDR2 sequences are MNHNS and SASEGT. In DNA, the CDR3 is TGTGCCAGCAATCCCCGGGACAGGGGACCGTATGAGCAGTTCTTC. This sequence encodes CASNPRDRGPYEQFF.

This chain joins TRBV7-8 and TRBJ2-1; tentative D call: TRBD1 (6 bases). CDR1 and CDR2 from the germline V gene are SGHVS and FQNEAQ. The CDR3 consists of 14 residues. The V end was cut by 7 bases, the J end by 3 bases, with 13 bases between. The CDR3 loop reads CASTIQGHYNEQFF. CDR3 bases: TGTGCCAGCACCATACAGGGACACTACAATGAGCAGTTCTTC.

The chain is built from TRBV7-9 and TRBJ2-5, with D tentatively TRBD1 or TRBD2 (6 bases each). The CDR3 contains 14 residues. V lost 5 bases to trimming and J lost 3 bases, with 13 bases between them. CDR1 is SEHNR and CDR2 is FQNEAQ in the germline V gene (reference sequence). The CDR3 here is CASSPLEGEETQYF. CDR3 DNA: TGTGCCAGCAGCCCATTGGAGGGGGAAGAGACCCAGTACTTC.

This clone was found once. The chain links TRBV7-9 to TRBJ1-1; no clear D. The CDR3 loop spans 14 amino acids. Per the germline V gene, CDR1 is SEHNR and CDR2 is FQNEAQ (reference sequence). With 2 bases removed from V and 5 bases from J, the gap between germline ends came to 12 bases. CDR3 protein: CASSLPAGGTEAFF. CDR3 in DNA: TGTGCCAGCAGCTTACCGGCGGGAGGGACTGAAGCTTTCTTT.

The chain combines TRBV5-1 with TRBJ2-5, with no clear D. The V end was cut by 3 bases, the J end by 2 bases, with 17 bases between. This CDR3 comprises 16 residues. Looked up from germline, CDR1 is SGHRS and CDR2 is YFSETQ. DNA of the CDR3: TGCGCCAGCAGCTACCGGGCCCACCAGGATCAAGAGACCCAGTACTTC. Residues: CASSYRAHQDQETQYF.

A word on this clone: The same CDR3 arises from other DNA sequences in this sample as well. This chain connects TRBV7-9 to TRBJ1-1, with unresolved D. The germline V gene encodes CDR1 SEHNR and CDR2 FQNEAQ (reference sequence). The CDR3 contains 11 residues. V was clipped by 3 bases and J by 4 bases, with 3 bases between them. The DNA for the CDR3 is TGTGCCAGCAGCTTTGGCACTGAAGCTTTCTTT. Its protein product is CASSFGTEAFF.

V gene TRBV4-3 combines with J gene TRBJ1-2; 9 positions match TRBD1. This CDR3 comprises 15 residues. The germline CDR1 and CDR2 sequences are LGHNA and YSLEER. V was pared by 0 bases and J by 5 bases, with 4 bases of the junction left unmatched. DNA of the CDR3: TGCGCCAGCAGCCAAGAGAGGGGACAGGGTTATGGCTACACCTTC. Translation gives CASSQERGQGYGYTF.

This chain links TRBV19 with TRBJ2-7; maybe TRBD2 (6 bases). Per germline, CDR1 LNHDA and CDR2 SQIVND (reference sequence). V shed 5 bases and J shed 7 bases, with 18 bases lying between them. CDR3 length: 14 amino acids. Here the CDR3 reads CASSWGLFTNEQYF. DNA for the CDR3: TGTGCCAGTAGTTGGGGACTTTTTACGAATGAGCAGTACTTC.

The CDR3 spells CASRGTGGYTF. The CDR3 DNA reads TGTGCCAGCCGCGGGACAGGAGGCTACACCTTC. J is TRBJ1-2 and V is TRBV9; 8 nucleotides line up with TRBD1. The CDR3 has 11 amino acids. Germline V gene data show CDR1 as SGDLS and CDR2 as YYNGEE. The V and J ends lost 7 bases and 8 bases, in that order; junction bases with no gene match: 4.

The V call is TRBV9, the J call TRBJ1-1; 7 bases are a match to TRBD1. This CDR3 is 13 amino acids long. V was pared by 3 bases and J by 3 bases, with 2 bases of the junction left unmatched. CDR1 SGDLS and CDR2 YYNGEE come from the germline V gene. The CDR3 here is CASSETGDTEAFF. The CDR3 coding sequence is TGTGCCAGCAGCGAAACAGGGGACACTGAAGCTTTCTTT.

The chain employs TRBV7-9 and TRBJ1-4, with 7 bases matching TRBD1. Trimming at V came to 5 bases and at J to 8 bases, leaving 11 bases not matched to a gene. This CDR3 contains 15 residues. Germline V gene data show CDR1 as SEHNR and CDR2 as FQNEAQ (reference sequence). The CDR3 bases are TGTGCCAGCAGCCCCTGGACAGGAGGGACAGAAAAACTGTTTTTT. Encoded protein: CASSPWTGGTEKLFF.

The V gene is TRBV27, the J gene TRBJ1-5; D gene unclear. Per the germline V gene, CDR1 is MNHEY and CDR2 is SMNVEV (reference sequence). This CDR3 contains 15 residues. V was cut by 2 bases and J by 2 bases, with 10 bases left in between. CDR3 in DNA: TGTGCCAGCAGTTTACTTGAGTTTCGCAATCAGCCCCAGCATTTT. Protein product: CASSLLEFRNQPQHF.

The CDR3, as DNA: TGCGCCAGCAGCCTGAGAGGGGGGGCCGGCTACGAGCAGTACTTC. Amino acids: CASSLRGGAGYEQYF. The chain has TRBV4-1 and TRBJ2-7; tentative D call: TRBD2 (7 bases). This CDR3 comprises 15 residues. Germline lookup yields CDR1 MGHRA and CDR2 YSYEKL. V was pared by 4 bases and J by 3 bases, with 16 bases between.

Of note for this clone: This sample also contains other DNA sequences that code for the same CDR3. The chain uses TRBV27 and TRBJ2-1, with 7 bases aligning to TRBD2. The CDR3 consists of 14 residues. In germline, CDR1 is MNHEY, CDR2 SMNVEV (reference sequence). V trimming: 6 bases; J trimming: 6 bases; junction bases outside the gene matches: 8. The CDR3 reads CASSLGLVGNEQFF. Here the CDR3 DNA reads TGTGCCAGCAGCCTCGGACTAGTCGGCAATGAGCAGTTCTTC.

The chain combines TRBV28 with TRBJ2-7; 7 nucleotides align to TRBD2. CDR1 is MDHEN and CDR2 is SYDVKM in the germline V gene. This CDR3 has 13 amino acids. The ends lost 6 bases at V and 4 bases at J; junction bases unmatched: 6. Here the CDR3 reads CASRPRLAYEQYF. The CDR3 DNA sequence: TGTGCCAGCAGACCCCGACTAGCTTACGAGCAGTACTTC.

V is TRBV4-2 and J is TRBJ2-7, with D possibly matching TRBD1 (6 bases). The germline gives CDR1 LGHNA, CDR2 YNFKEQ. The CDR3 has 16 residues. The ends were cut back, 4 bases at V and 3 bases at J, with 19 bases in the middle. CDR3 DNA sequence: TGTGCCAGCAGCCCAGCACTCCGGGACACCCTCTACGAGCAGTACTTC. It yields the protein CASSPALRDTLYEQYF.

This sequence joins TRBV15 and TRBJ2-2; D is undetermined. The length of the CDR3 is 16 residues. Germline V gene sequence: CDR1 LNHNV, CDR2 YYDKDF (reference sequence). The V gene lost 1 base and the J gene lost 4 bases, with 13 bases spanning the gap. CDR3 coding DNA: TGTGCCACCAGCAGAGTTGGTCACCCCAGCACCGGGGAGCTGTTTTTT. Residues: CATSRVGHPSTGELFF.

This chain connects TRBV27 to TRBJ2-2; 7 nucleotides align to TRBD1. V lost 11 bases, J lost 7 bases, and 13 bases stayed unmatched. CDR3 length equals 14 residues. Germline CDR1 reads MNHEY; CDR2 reads SMNVEV (reference sequence). In nucleotides, the CDR3 is TGTGCCGCCACTGGGACAGCGTACGGCGGGGAGCTGTTTTTT. It is translated as CAATGTAYGGELFF.

CDR3 loop: CSVEDGASGSPETQYF. The DNA of the CDR3 is TGCAGCGTTGAAGATGGGGCTAGCGGGAGCCCGGAGACCCAGTACTTC. The chain carries TRBV29-1 and TRBJ2-5; 10 bases align to TRBD2. Trimming took 0 bases from V and 5 from J; bases not matched to a gene: 9. The CDR3 covers 16 residues. Germline-derived CDR1 and CDR2 are SQVTM and ANQGSEA.

This clone has a single count. The CDR3 protein is CASSYSPEDNEQFF. CDR3 DNA: TGTGCCAGCAGTTACTCCCCCGAGGACAATGAGCAGTTCTTC. The gene calls are TRBV6-5 and TRBJ2-1; no clear D. Germline-derived CDR1 and CDR2 are MNHEY and SVGAGI. The CDR3 is 14 residues long. V was pared by 0 bases and J by 5 bases, with 8 bases between.

The chain is built from TRBV9 and TRBJ2-1; 7 bases line up with TRBD1. The germline V gene encodes CDR1 SGDLS and CDR2 YYNGEE. With V trimmed by 4 bases and J by 4 bases, 5 bases remained unmatched. The CDR3 has 14 amino acids. In DNA, the CDR3 is TGTGCCAGCAGCACCGGGACAGCATACAATGAGCAGTTCTTC. Protein product: CASSTGTAYNEQFF. Based on the CDR3 plus reference TRBV9 and TRBJ2-1, the full variable domain is DSGVTQTPKHLITATGQRVTLRCSPRSGDLSVYWYQQSLDQGLQFLIQYYNGEERAKGNILERFSAQQFPDLHSELNLSSLELGDSALYFCASSTGTAYNEQFFGPGTRLTVL.

Only one count was recorded for this clone. The rearrangement uses TRBV28 and TRBJ1-5; the match to TRBD1 covers 7 bases. With 4 bases clipped from V and 0 bases from J, the junction kept 18 bases outside the gene matches. There are 20 residues in the CDR3. Germline CDR1 MDHEN, CDR2 SYDVKM. The CDR3 region has the DNA TGTGCCAGCAGTTACGACAGGGAAGGGGCTTATGGGGATAGCAATCAGCCCCAGCATTTT. Translated: CASSYDREGAYGDSNQPQHF.

CDR3 DNA sequence: TGTGCCAGCAGCGTTTTCGGCTCCCTAAACACTGAAGCTTTCTTT. It translates to CASSVFGSLNTEAFF. The chain combines TRBV9 with TRBJ1-1; D not certain. V was clipped by 2 bases and J by 2 bases, with 13 bases between them. The length of the CDR3 is 15 residues. Looked up from germline, CDR1 is SGDLS and CDR2 is YYNGEE.

The CDR3 spells CASSNRGRGEKLFF. The CDR3 nucleotides read TGTGCCAGTAGCAACAGGGGGAGAGGCGAAAAACTGTTTTTT. The chain uses TRBV19 and TRBJ1-4; the match to TRBD1 covers 8 bases. The V gene's germline CDR1 is LNHDA and CDR2 SQIVND (reference sequence). This CDR3 has 14 amino acids. V shed 6 bases and J 8 bases; nucleotides not matched to a gene: 8.

The gene calls are TRBV30 and TRBJ2-7, with D possibly called TRBD1 or TRBD2 (6 bases each). Trimming left V 2 bases short and J 5 bases short, with 16 bases between. The CDR3 is made up of 14 amino acids. Germline CDR1 reads GTSNPN; CDR2 reads SVGIG (reference sequence). Written as DNA, the CDR3 is TGTGCCTGGAGTTGGGGGGCAGGGTTCCACGAGCAGTACTTC. Its protein is CAWSWGAGFHEQYF.

The genes are TRBV6-1 and TRBJ2-7; perhaps TRBD2 as D (5 bases). The CDR3 length is 14 residues. Germline-derived CDR1 and CDR2 are MNHNS and SASEGT. V was pared by 3 bases and J by 1 base, with 10 bases between. In DNA, the CDR3 is TGTGCCAGCAGTGATCGTTGGGAGTCCTACGAGCAGTACTTC. Amino acids: CASSDRWESYEQYF.

The CDR3 loop is CASSLSPSGPTDTQYF. The CDR3 DNA reads TGTGCCAGCAGTTTATCGCCTAGCGGGCCCACAGATACGCAGTATTTT. The J gene is TRBJ2-3, the V gene TRBV27; 8 bases map to TRBD2. Trimming removed 0 bases from V and 2 bases from J; junction bases left unmatched: 4. The germline V gene has CDR1 MNHEY and CDR2 SMNVEV (reference sequence). This CDR3 has 16 residues.

The chain recombines TRBV10-1 with TRBJ1-5; 8 positions agree with TRBD1. The CDR3 consists of 14 residues. Germline V gene sequence: CDR1 WNHNN, CDR2 SYGVQD (reference sequence). The junction had 10 bases not matched to a gene; V was cut back by 8 bases and J by 7 bases. The CDR3 bases are TGCGCCAGCCCTTCCCCAGGGGGCCAACAGCCCCAGCATTTT. Its translation is CASPSPGGQQPQHF.